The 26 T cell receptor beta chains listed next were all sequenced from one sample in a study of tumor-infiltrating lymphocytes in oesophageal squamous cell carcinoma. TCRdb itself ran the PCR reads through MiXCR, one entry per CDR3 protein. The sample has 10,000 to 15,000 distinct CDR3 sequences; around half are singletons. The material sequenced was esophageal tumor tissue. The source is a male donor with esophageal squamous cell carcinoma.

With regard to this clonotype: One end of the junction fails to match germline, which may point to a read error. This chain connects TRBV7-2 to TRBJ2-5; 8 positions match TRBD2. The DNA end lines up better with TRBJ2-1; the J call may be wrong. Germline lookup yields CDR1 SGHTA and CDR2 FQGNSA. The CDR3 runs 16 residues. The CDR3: CASSLVVAGRYTEQFF. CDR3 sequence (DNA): TGTGCCAGCAGCTTAGTTGTAGCGGGAAGATACACTGAGCAGTTCTTC.

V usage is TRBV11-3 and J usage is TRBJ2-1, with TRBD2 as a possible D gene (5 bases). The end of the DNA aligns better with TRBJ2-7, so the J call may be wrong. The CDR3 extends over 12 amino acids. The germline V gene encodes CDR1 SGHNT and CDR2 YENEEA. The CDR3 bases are TGTGCCAGCAGCTTAGATCAGACTAAGCAGTACTTC. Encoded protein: CASSLDQTKQYF.

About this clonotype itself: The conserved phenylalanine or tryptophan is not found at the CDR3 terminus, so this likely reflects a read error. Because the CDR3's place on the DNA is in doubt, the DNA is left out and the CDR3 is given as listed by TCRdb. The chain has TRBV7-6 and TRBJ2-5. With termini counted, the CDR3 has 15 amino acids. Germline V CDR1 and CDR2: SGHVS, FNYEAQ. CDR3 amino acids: CASSFQYSYEQYFGN.

This CDR3 is CASSLSYGTENSPLHF. The DNA of the CDR3 is TGTGCCAGCAGTTTATCGTATGGGACCGAGAATTCACCCCTCCACTTT. V gene TRBV27 combines with J gene TRBJ1-6; the D gene is possibly TRBD1 (5 bases). CDR3 length: 16 residues. The germline V and J ends were trimmed by 0 bases and 7 bases, with 13 bases remaining between them. Germline CDR1 reads MNHEY; CDR2 reads SMNVEV (reference sequence).

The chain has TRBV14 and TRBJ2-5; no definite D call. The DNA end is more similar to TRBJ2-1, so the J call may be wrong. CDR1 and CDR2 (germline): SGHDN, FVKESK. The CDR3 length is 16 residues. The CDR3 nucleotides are TGTGCCAGCAGCCAAGATCGGAGCCCTCCGAACAATGAGCAGTTCTTC. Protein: CASSQDRSPPNNEQFF.

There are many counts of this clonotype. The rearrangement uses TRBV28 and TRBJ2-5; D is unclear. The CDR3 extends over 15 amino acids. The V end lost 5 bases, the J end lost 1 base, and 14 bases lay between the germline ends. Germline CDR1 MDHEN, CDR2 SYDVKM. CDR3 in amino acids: CASSPLLKSQETQYF. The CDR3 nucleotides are TGTGCCAGCAGTCCCCTCCTTAAGTCCCAAGAGACCCAGTACTTC.

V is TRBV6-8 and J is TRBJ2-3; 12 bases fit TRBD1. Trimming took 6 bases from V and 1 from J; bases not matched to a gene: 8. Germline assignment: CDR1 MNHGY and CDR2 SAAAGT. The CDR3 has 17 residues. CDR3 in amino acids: CASSEGQGAGGTDTQYF. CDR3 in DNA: TGTGCCAGCAGCGAGGGACAGGGGGCTGGAGGCACAGATACGCAGTATTTT.

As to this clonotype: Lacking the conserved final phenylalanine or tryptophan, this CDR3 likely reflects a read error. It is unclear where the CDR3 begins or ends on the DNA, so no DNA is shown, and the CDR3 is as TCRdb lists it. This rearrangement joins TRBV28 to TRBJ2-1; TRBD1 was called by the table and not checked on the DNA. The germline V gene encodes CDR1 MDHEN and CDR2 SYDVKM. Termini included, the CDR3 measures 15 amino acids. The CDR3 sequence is CASRGGPNYGYTFGS.

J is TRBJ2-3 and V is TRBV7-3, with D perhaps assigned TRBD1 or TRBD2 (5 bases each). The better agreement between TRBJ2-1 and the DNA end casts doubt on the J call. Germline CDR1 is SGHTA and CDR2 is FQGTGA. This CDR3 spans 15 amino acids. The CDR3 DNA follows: TGTGCCAGCAGCTCCCAAAGGGACCCACAGGACGAGCAGTTCTTC. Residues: CASSSQRDPQDEQFF.

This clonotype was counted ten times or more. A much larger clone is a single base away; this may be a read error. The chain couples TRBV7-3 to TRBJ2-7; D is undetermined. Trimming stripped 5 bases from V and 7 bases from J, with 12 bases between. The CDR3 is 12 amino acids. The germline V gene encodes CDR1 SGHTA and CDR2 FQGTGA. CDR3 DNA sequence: TGTGCCAGCAGCCCGTCGAACAATGAGCAGTACTTC. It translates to CASSPSNNEQYF.

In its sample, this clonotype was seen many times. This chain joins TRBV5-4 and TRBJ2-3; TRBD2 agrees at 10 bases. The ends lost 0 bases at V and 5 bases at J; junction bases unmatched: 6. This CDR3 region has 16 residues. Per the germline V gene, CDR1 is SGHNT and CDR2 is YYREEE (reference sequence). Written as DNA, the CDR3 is TGTGCCAGCAGCTTGGGAGCGGGAGGGCCGATAGATACGCAGTATTTT. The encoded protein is CASSLGAGGPIDTQYF.

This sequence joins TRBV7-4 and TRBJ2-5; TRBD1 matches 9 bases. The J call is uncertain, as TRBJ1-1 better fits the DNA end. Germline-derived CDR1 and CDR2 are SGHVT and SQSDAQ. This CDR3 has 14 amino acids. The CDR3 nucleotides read TGTGCCAGCAGCGGCGACAGGGGGGTCACTGAAGCTTTCTTT. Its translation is CASSGDRGVTEAFF.

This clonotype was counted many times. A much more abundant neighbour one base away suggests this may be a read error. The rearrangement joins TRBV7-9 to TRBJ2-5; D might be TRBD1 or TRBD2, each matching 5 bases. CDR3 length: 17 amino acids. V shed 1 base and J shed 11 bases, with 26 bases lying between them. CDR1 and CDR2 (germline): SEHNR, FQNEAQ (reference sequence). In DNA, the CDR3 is TGTGCCAGCAGCTTAGGAGTGTGGGGGAGTGACTACAATGAGCAGTACTTC. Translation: CASSLGVWGSDYNEQYF.

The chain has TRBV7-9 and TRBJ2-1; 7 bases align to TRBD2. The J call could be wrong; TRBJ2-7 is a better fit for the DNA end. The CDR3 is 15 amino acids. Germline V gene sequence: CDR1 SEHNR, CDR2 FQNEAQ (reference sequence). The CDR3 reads CASSLAGRGAYEQYF. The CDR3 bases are TGTGCCAGCAGCTTAGCGGGTCGGGGGGCCTACGAGCAGTACTTC.

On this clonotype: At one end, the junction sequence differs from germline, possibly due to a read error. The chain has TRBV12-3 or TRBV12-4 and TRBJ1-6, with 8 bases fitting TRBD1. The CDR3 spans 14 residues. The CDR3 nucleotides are TGTGTCAGCACCACGACAGGGGTCGGGTCACCCCTCCACTTT. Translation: CVSTTTGVGSPLHF.

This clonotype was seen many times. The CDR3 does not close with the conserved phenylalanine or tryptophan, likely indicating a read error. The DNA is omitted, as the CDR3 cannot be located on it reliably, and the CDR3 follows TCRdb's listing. The chain's CDR3 is CASSEIRG. The chain couples TRBV6-1 to TRBJ2-6. Germline CDR1 is MNHNS and CDR2 is SASEGT. The CDR3 is 8 amino acids in total, end residues counted.

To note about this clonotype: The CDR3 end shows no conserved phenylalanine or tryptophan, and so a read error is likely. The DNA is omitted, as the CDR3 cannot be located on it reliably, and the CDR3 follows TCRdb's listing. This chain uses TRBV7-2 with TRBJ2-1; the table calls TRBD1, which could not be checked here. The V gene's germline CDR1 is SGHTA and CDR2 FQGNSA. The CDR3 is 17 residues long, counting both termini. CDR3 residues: CASSLWAGGQETQYFGS.

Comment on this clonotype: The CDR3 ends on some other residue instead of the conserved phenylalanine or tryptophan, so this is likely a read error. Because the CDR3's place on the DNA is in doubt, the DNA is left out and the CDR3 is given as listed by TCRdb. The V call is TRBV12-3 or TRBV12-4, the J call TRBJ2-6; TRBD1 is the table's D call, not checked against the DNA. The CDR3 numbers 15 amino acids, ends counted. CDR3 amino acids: CASRLENSYEQYFGA.

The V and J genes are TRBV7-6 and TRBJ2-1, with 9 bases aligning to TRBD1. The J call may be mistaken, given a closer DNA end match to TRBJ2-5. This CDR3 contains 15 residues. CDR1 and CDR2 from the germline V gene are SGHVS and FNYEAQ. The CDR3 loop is CASSFYGTDRGTQYF. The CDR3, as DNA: TGTGCCAGCAGCTTTTACGGAACGGACAGGGGGACCCAGTACTTC.

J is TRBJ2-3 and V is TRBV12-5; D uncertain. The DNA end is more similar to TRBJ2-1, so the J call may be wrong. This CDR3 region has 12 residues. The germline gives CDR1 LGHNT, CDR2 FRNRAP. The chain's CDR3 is CASGLGGNEQFF. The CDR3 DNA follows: TGTGCTAGTGGTTTGGGGGGTAATGAGCAGTTCTTC.

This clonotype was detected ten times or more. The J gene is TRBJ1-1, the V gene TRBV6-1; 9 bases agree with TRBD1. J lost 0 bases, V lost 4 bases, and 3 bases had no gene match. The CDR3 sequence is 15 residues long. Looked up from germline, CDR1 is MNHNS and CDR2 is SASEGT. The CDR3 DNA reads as TGTGCCAGCAGTGGAGACAGGGGGATGAACACTGAAGCTTTCTTT. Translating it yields CASSGDRGMNTEAFF.

The CDR3 spells CASSEHRLNEKLFF. The CDR3, as DNA: TGTGCCAGCAGTGAGCACAGGCTTAATGAAAAACTGTTTTTT. V is TRBV6-1 and J is TRBJ1-4, with D perhaps TRBD1 (5 bases). Trimming pared 3 bases from V and 4 bases from J, leaving 9 bases between. The CDR3 runs to 14 residues. CDR1 and CDR2 from the germline V gene are MNHNS and SASEGT.

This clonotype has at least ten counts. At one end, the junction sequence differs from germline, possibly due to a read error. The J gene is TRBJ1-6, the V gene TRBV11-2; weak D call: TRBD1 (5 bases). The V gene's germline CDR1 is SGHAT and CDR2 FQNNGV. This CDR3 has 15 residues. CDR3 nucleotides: TGTGCCAGCAGCTTAGGGTCCAGCCGGGGCTCACCCCTCCACTTC. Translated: CASSLGSSRGSPLHF. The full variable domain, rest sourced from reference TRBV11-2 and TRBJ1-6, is EAGVAQSPRYKIIEKRQSVAFWCNPISGHATLYWYQQILGQGPKLLIQFQNNGVVDDSQLPKDRFSAERLKGVDSTLKIQPAKLEDSAVYLCASSLGSSRGSPLHFGNGTRLTVT.

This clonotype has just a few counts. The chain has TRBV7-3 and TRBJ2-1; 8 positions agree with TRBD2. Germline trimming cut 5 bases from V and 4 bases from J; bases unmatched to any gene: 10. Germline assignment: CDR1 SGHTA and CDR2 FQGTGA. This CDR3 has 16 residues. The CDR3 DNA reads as TGTGCCAGCAGCCCTCAAATAGCGGGACTTTACAATGAGCAGTTCTTC. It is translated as CASSPQIAGLYNEQFF.

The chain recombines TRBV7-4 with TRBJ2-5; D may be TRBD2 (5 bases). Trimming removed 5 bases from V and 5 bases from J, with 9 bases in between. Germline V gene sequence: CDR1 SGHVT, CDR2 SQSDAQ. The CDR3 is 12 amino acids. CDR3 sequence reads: CASSIGGETQYF. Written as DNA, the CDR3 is TGTGCCAGCAGCATCGGAGGCGAGACCCAGTACTTC.

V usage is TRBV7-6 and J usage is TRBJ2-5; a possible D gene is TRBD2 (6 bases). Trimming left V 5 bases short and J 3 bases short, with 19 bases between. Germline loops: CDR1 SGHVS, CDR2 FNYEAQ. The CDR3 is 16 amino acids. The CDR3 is CASSPTGGRGKETQYF. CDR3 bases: TGTGCCAGCAGCCCCACCGGGGGACGAGGCAAAGAGACCCAGTACTTC.